Listed here are 7 T cell receptor beta chains from one sample, sequenced in a study of blood T cells in healthy people across ages. Sample-barcoded 5' priming and a J-beta primer mix drove a second PCR of about 7 to 12 cycles. TCRdb called the 5' RACE reads again in MiXCR, with one record for every CDR3 protein. Of approximately 690,000 distinct CDR3 sequences listed, roughly three fifths are singletons. The sequenced sample consisted of blood. The receptors here all came from a man in his sixties in good health.

This sequence joins TRBV28 and TRBJ1-1, with no clear D. V dropped 1 base and J dropped 4 bases, with 4 bases sitting between them. Germline CDR1 is MDHEN and CDR2 is SYDVKM. CDR3 length: 12 amino acids. CDR3 coding DNA: TGTGCCAGCAGTTTATTCGCCACTGAAGCTTTCTTT. Encoded protein: CASSLFATEAFF.

The gene calls are TRBV25-1 and TRBJ1-1; maybe TRBD1 (6 bases). CDR3 length: 12 amino acids. Germline V gives CDR1 MGHDK, CDR2 SYGVNS. V lost 5 bases, J lost 5 bases, and 9 bases lay in between. CDR3 DNA: TGTGCCAGCAGTCATCAGGGGACTGAAGCTTTCTTT. This codes for CASSHQGTEAFF.

J is TRBJ2-5 and V is TRBV6-1, with TRBD2 identical over 8 bases. V dropped 5 bases and J dropped 3; count of bases not matched to a gene: 14. CDR1 is MNHNS and CDR2 is SASEGT in the germline V gene. This CDR3 region has 17 residues. The CDR3 sequence is CASSKSSGLAIKETQYF. CDR3 coding DNA: TGTGCCAGCAGTAAGTCCTCCGGACTAGCAATTAAAGAGACCCAGTACTTC.

The chain is built from TRBV5-1 and TRBJ2-7, with D uncertain. The CDR3 contains 14 residues. Germline CDR1 SGHRS, CDR2 YFSETQ. Trimming cost V 0 bases and J 2 bases, with 9 bases left between them. The CDR3 nucleotides read TGCGCCAGCAGCTTGGCCGTTGGGGCCTACGAGCAGTACTTC. Translation: CASSLAVGAYEQYF.

Only a few counts were recorded for this clonotype. The rearrangement joins TRBV29-1 to TRBJ2-5, with 9 bases fitting TRBD2. CDR3 length: 12 residues. Germline loops: CDR1 SQVTM, CDR2 ANQGSEA. J gave up 12 bases and V 7 bases, and 12 bases lay outside the gene matches. In DNA, the CDR3 is TGCAGCGCAGGCGGGGGGGCCGGACTCGAGTACTTC. Translating it yields CSAGGGAGLEYF.

This clonotype was found a few times. V is TRBV6-5 and J is TRBJ2-7; D ambiguous. Trimming left V 6 bases short and J 5 bases short, with 17 bases between. The CDR3 is made up of 14 amino acids. Germline CDR1 MNHEY, CDR2 SVGAGI. CDR3 residues: CASSRASEVDEQYF. The CDR3 coding sequence is TGTGCCAGCAGCCGGGCCTCCGAGGTTGACGAGCAGTACTTC.

The chain links TRBV7-2 to TRBJ1-1; 9 nucleotides align to TRBD1. V lost 4 bases and J lost 3; bases outside the gene matches: 6. This CDR3 contains 15 residues. CDR1 and CDR2 from the germline V gene are SGHTA and FQGNSA. The CDR3 here is CASSSQGARDTEAFF. In nucleotides, the CDR3 is TGTGCCAGCAGCTCACAGGGGGCGCGGGACACTGAAGCTTTCTTT. The entire variable domain, with the rest obtained from reference TRBV7-2 and TRBJ1-1, is as follows: GAGVSQSPSNKVTEKGKDVELRCDPISGHTALYWYRQSLGQGLEFLIYFQGNSAPDKSGLPSDRFSAERTGGSVSTLTIQRTQQEDSAVYLCASSSQGARDTEAFFGQGTRLTVV.